A selection of T cell receptor beta chains follows, all from one sample in a study of CD8 T cells in Susac syndrome. TCRdb re-called the immunoSEQ multiplex PCR reads through MiXCR, storing one row per CDR3 protein. The repertoire holds roughly 200,000 distinct CDR3 sequences, with around 95% as singletons. The sequencing sample was made of CD4+ T cells from PBMCs. The receptors originated from a human donor with multiple sclerosis. Both conserved end residues are part of each CDR3.

CDR3aa | j_gene | v_gene
CASSPGQEHNEQFF | TRBJ2-1 | TRBV7-9
CSAQFTQEKTQYF | TRBJ2-5 | TRBV20-1
CSAGGGGFYNEQFF | TRBJ2-1 | TRBV29-1
CASSEFSTGLSYEQYF | TRBJ2-7 | TRBV25-1
CASSSRTNTGELFF | TRBJ2-2 | TRBV11-2
CASSFGGSPYEQYF | TRBJ2-7 | TRBV28
CSASPVPLRGHSYEQYF | TRBJ2-7 | TRBV20-1
CASSVENRPVHYGYTF | TRBJ1-2 | TRBV9
CASSFSGGWEATQYF | TRBJ2-5 | TRBV27
CASSQAGGSTEAFF | TRBJ1-1 | TRBV3-1
CSAKTGTSVLMNTEAFF | TRBJ1-1 | TRBV20-1
CASSEAGRGYANYGYTF | TRBJ1-2 | TRBV6-1
CSALAGASTDTQYF | TRBJ2-3 | TRBV20-1
CASSLEGSGRKQYF | TRBJ2-7 | TRBV7-6
CSVEISGTGNTEAFF | TRBJ1-1 | TRBV29-1
CAISDGLNFYEQYF | TRBJ2-7 | TRBV10-3
CASSPAGGIYEQYF | TRBJ2-7 | TRBV11-1
CASSFASWVTGELFF | TRBJ2-2 | TRBV7-8
CASSLKEPGLAGPWTQETQYF | TRBJ2-5 | TRBV28
CASSSDRGFYEQYF | TRBJ2-7 | TRBV7-9
CASSEALTYEQYF | TRBJ2-7 | TRBV6-1